The T cell receptor (beta chain) described here comes from a study of OX40 agonist ivuxolimab in advanced cancers. Study overall: Enrollees could have had prior anti-PD-1, anti-PD-L1 or anti-CTLA-4 therapy, which more than 30% had received. Partial responses were achieved by three patients, of whom one had hepatocellular carcinoma and two had cutaneous melanoma.

This clone is a singleton in its sample. The antigen remains unidentified. The length of the CDR3 is 15 residues. CDR1 and CDR2 from the germline V gene are SGHTA and FQGNSA. V was clipped by 5 bases and J by 0 bases; unmatched bases: 7. Sequencing used immunoSEQ multiplex PCR; TCRdb keeps in-frame clones, though not all of them. The sample carries about 95,000 clones, roughly nine tenths recorded once. Study results and caveats: Relatively little clonal expansion, among the lowest observed, appeared in partial responders at 0.1-3.0 mg/kg.

The sequenced sample was CD4+ or CD8+ T cells sorted from blood, obtained in a trial of the OX40 agonist ivuxolimab. The J gene is TRBJ2-7, the V gene TRBV7-2, with 7 bases fitting TRBD2. The sequence was obtained from an adult with an advanced solid tumor such as melanoma, head and neck, liver or kidney cancer. DNA for the CDR3: TGTGCCAGCAGCATCCTAGCGGCGAGCTCCTACGAGCAGTACTTC. Its translation: CASSILAASSYEQYF.